This record concerns one T cell receptor (beta chain) sequence. Its antigen is as yet unknown. The protocol was immunoSEQ multiplex PCR, while the TCRdb copy is restricted to in-frame clones and leaves out a portion. The sample lists about 1.5 million clones, 95% to 99% occurring once. J lost 6 bases, V lost 6 bases, and 5 bases had no gene match. Germline CDR1 and CDR2: SNHLY and FYNNEI. CDR3 length equals 12 residues. The data were obtained in a study of shared clonotypes between healthy human individuals. Study-wide background: Samples came from a couple of female and a few male donors aged 18 to 49.

General study findings and limits: Memory subsets had estimated richness that was generally smaller than that of naive subsets.

Sequencing input: naive CD4+ T cells sorted from blood. Sample subset: CD45RA+ positively selected. The clonotype originates from a man younger than 45 in good health. The rearrangement links TRBV2 to TRBJ2-7, with 7 bases that match TRBD2. Here the CDR3 DNA reads TGTGCCAGCAGCGGACTAGTTTTCGAGCAGTACTTC. It is translated as CASSGLVFEQYF.